This T cell receptor beta chain was obtained from a study of T cells after yellow fever vaccination. Study-wide background: SMART-Seq v4 Ultra Low Input prepared the low-cell-number fractions. Broader study findings: Clonotypes appearing in both CD4 and CD8 compartments existed, and their share was small. Peaking on day 5 versus 15, the secondary response was faster but weaker.

The germline V gene has CDR1 SGDLS and CDR2 YYNGEE. V was shortened by 0 bases and J by 13 bases, with 14 bases between the two germline ends. This CDR3 spans 14 amino acids. TCRdb itself ran the 5' RACE reads through MiXCR, one entry per CDR3 protein. This table holds tens of thousands of distinct CDR3 sequences, about 7.7% found once. Concerning this clonotype: What it binds is not known.

The source is a man aged 30 to 45 who received the YFV17D yellow fever vaccine. V gene TRBV9 combines with J gene TRBJ1-6; no firm D call. Sequenced material: CD8+ T cells sorted from PBMCs, taken on the day of the yellow fever booster vaccination. The CDR3 DNA reads TGTGCCAGCAGCGTAGGGAGCCTTGGGGTTCCCCTCCACTTT. This translates into CASSVGSLGVPLHF. Full variable domain (missing parts from reference TRBV9 and TRBJ1-6): DSGVTQTPKHLITATGQRVTLRCSPRSGDLSVYWYQQSLDQGLQFLIQYYNGEERAKGNILERFSAQQFPDLHSELNLSSLELGDSALYFCASSVGSLGVPLHFGNGTRLTVT.